The T cell receptor (beta chain) under discussion was sequenced for a study of blood T cell repertoires in COVID-19. The germline CDR1 and CDR2 sequences are SGHRS and YFSETQ. V lost 2 bases and J 0 bases, leaving 11 bases between the germline ends. The CDR3 runs to 15 residues. Everyone who took part was roughly 18 to 90 years old, and they came from 24 US areas. Study processing details: Estimates of nucleated cell counts were drawn from the amplification of reference gene primers. Some clones are missing from TCRdb's copy, which holds only in-frame ones; the method was immunoSEQ multiplex PCR. V, J and clone size derive from that table, while D and trimming were established from the DNA sequence. Of around 180,000 clones detected, 86% appear once; the ten largest clones hold over 7.5%.

The sample comprised PBMCs or T cells enriched from blood (not recorded which). The rearrangement joins TRBV5-1 to TRBJ1-1; perhaps TRBD1 as D (5 bases). The TCR was taken from a woman in her 30s who had recovered from COVID-19. The CDR3 loop reads CASSFSGRVNTEAFF. For the CDR3, the DNA is TGCGCCAGCAGCTTTTCTGGCAGGGTGAACACTGAAGCTTTCTTT.